This T cell receptor beta chain was documented in a study of cytomegalovirus exposure and HLA in healthy donors. Notes on the study in general: In vitro assays verified that a few CMV-associated chains recognized CMV antigens specifically. Reports described diagnosis of cytomegalovirus status by the classifier as highly specific and sensitive. There were some public TCRs occurring in many donors, but most TCR sequences were rare.

The ends were cut back, 7 bases at V and 1 base at J, with 16 bases in the middle. CDR1 and CDR2 from the germline V gene are MNHNS and SASEGT. This CDR3 is 15 amino acids long. As regards this clone: The antigen remains undetermined.

TCRdb keeps only in-frame clones here, not all; method: immunoSEQ multiplex PCR. Of about 280,000 clones listed, approximately 88% were seen once; the top ten hold approximately 0.94%. The V gene is TRBV6-1, the J gene TRBJ1-1; tentatively, D is TRBD1 (5 bases). This TCR came from a woman aged 18-35 years in good health and CMV-seronegative. The sample consisted of PBMCs. The CDR3 spells CASTGTLWRNTEAFF. The CDR3 DNA reads as TGTGCCAGCACCGGGACTCTCTGGAGGAACACTGAAGCTTTCTTT.